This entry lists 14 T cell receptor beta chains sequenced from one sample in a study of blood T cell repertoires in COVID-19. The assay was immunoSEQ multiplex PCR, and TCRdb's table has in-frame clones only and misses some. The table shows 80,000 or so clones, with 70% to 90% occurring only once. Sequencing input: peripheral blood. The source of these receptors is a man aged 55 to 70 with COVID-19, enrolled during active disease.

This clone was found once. The DNA for the CDR3 is TGTGCCAGCAGCCCCAGGGGGGCCGATAATTCACCCCTCCACTTT. Residues: CASSPRGADNSPLHF. The chain employs TRBV9 and TRBJ1-6; the match to TRBD1 covers 7 bases. The CDR3 runs to 15 residues. Germline lookup yields CDR1 SGDLS and CDR2 YYNGEE. The V and J ends lost 4 bases and 5 bases, in that order; junction bases with no gene match: 6.

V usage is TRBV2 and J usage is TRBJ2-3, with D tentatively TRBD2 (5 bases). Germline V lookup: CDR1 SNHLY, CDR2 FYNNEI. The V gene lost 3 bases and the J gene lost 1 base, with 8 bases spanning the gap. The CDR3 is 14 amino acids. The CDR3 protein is CASSERTGTDTQYF. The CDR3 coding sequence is TGTGCCAGCAGTGAGAGGACTGGCACAGATACGCAGTATTTT.

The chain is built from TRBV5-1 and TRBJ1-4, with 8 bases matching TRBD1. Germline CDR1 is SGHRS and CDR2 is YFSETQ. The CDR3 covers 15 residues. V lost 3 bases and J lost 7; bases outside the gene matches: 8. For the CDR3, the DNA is TGCGCCAGCAGCTCGGACAGGGTGCGGGGTGAAAAACTGTTTTTT. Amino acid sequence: CASSSDRVRGEKLFF.

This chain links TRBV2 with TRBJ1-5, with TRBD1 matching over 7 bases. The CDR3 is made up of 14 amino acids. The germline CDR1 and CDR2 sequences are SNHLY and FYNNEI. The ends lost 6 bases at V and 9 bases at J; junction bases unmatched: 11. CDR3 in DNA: TGTGCCAGCAGGACCAGACAGGGATCAGGGCCCCAGCATTTT. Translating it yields CASRTRQGSGPQHF.

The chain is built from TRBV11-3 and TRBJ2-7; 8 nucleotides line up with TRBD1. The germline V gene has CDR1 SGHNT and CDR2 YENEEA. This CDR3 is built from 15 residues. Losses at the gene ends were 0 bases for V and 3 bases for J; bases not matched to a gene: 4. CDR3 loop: CASSLDPTGVYEQYF. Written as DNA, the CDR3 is TGTGCCAGCAGCTTAGATCCGACAGGGGTCTACGAGCAGTACTTC.

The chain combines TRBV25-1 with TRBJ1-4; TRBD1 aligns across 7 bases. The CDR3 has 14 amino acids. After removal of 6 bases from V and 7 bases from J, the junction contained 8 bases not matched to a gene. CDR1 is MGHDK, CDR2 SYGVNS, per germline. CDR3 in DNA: TGTGCCAGCAGAACCGACAGGGAGAGTGAAAAACTGTTTTTT. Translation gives CASRTDRESEKLFF.

The CDR3 loop is CASSLQGISTDTQYF. As DNA, the CDR3 is TGTGCCAGCAGTCTCCAGGGGATCAGCACAGATACGCAGTATTTT. This chain uses TRBV9 with TRBJ2-3; tentatively, D is TRBD1 (6 bases). The V end was cut by 5 bases, the J end by 0 bases, with 13 bases between. The CDR3 is 15 residues long. The germline gives CDR1 SGDLS, CDR2 YYNGEE. The full variable domain, its missing parts supplied by reference TRBV9 and TRBJ2-3, is DSGVTQTPKHLITATGQRVTLRCSPRSGDLSVYWYQQSLDQGLQFLIQYYNGEERAKGNILERFSAQQFPDLHSELNLSSLELGDSALYFCASSLQGISTDTQYFGPGTRLTVL.

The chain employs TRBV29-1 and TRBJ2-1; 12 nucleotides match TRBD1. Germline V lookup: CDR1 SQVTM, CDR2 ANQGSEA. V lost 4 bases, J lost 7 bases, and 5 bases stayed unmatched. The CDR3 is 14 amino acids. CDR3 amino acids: CSVVGTGGLNEQFF. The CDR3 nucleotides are TGCAGCGTTGTTGGGACAGGGGGCTTAAATGAGCAGTTCTTC.

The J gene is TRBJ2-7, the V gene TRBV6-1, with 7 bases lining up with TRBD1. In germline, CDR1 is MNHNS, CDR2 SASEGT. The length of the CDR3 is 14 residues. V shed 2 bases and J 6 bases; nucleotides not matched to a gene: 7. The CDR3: CASSEPGQAIEQYF. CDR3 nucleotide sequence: TGTGCCAGCAGTGAACCCGGACAGGCCATCGAGCAGTACTTC.

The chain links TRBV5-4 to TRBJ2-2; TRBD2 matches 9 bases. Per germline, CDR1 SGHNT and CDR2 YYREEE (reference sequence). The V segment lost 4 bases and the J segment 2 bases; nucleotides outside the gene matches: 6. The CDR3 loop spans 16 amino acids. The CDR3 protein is CASSTRTSENTGELFF. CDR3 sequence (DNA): TGTGCCAGCAGCACCCGGACTAGCGAAAACACCGGGGAGCTGTTTTTT.

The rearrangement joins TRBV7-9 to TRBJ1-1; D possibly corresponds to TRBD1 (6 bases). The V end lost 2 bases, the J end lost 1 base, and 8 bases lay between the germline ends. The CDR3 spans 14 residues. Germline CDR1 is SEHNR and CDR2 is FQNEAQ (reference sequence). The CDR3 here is CASSLRDTNTEAFF. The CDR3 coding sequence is TGTGCCAGCAGCTTACGGGACACGAACACTGAAGCTTTCTTT.

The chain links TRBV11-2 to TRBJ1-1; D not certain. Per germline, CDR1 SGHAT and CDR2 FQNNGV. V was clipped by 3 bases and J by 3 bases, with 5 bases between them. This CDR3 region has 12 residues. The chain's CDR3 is CASSFTDTEAFF. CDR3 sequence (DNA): TGTGCCAGCAGCTTCACTGACACTGAAGCTTTCTTT. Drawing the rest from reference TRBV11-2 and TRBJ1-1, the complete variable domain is EAGVAQSPRYKIIEKRQSVAFWCNPISGHATLYWYQQILGQGPKLLIQFQNNGVVDDSQLPKDRFSAERLKGVDSTLKIQPAKLEDSAVYLCASSFTDTEAFFGQGTRLTVV.

The CDR3 bases are TGTGCCAGCAGCTTAACGTCCGGGGGGGCTCCAGATACGCAGTATTTT. It codes for CASSLTSGGAPDTQYF. The rearrangement uses TRBV7-3 and TRBJ2-3, with 8 bases matching TRBD2. Germline V CDR1 and CDR2: SGHTA, FQGTGA. V lost 0 bases to trimming and J lost 4 bases; unmatched junction nucleotides: 6. CDR3 length: 16 amino acids.

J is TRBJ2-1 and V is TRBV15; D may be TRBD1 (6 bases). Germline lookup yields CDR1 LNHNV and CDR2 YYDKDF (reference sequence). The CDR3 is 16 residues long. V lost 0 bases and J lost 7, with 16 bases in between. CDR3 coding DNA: TGTGCCACCAGCAGAGATCATGGGACAACTTCGAATGAGCAGTTCTTC. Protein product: CATSRDHGTTSNEQFF.